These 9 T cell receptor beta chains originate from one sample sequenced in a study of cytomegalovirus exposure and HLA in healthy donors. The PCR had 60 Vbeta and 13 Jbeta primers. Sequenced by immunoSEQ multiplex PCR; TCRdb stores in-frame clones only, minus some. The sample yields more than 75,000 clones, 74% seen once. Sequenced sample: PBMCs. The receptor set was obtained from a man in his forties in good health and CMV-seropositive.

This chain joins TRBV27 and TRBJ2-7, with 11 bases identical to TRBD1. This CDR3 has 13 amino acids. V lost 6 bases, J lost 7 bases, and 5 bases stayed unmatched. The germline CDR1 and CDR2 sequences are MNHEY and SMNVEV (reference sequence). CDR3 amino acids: CASSWGTGGEQYF. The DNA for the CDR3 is TGTGCCAGCAGCTGGGGGACAGGGGGTGAGCAGTACTTC.

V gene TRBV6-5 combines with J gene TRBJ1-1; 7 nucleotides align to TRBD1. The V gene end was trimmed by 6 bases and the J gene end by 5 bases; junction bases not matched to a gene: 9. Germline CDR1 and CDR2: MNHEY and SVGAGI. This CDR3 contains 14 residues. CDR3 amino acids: CASRETGKGTEAFF. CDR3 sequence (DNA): TGTGCCAGCAGAGAGACAGGGAAGGGGACTGAAGCTTTCTTT.

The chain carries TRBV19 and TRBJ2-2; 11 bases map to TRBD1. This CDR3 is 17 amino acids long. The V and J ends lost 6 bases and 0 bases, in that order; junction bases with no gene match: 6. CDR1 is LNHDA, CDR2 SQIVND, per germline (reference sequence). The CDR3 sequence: CASRTGQGAANTGELFF. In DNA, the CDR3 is TGTGCCAGTAGAACCGGACAGGGGGCCGCGAACACCGGGGAGCTGTTTTTT.

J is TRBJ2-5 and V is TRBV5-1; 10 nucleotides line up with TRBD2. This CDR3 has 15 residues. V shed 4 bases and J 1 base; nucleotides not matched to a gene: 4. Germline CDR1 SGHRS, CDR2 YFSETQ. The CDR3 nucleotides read TGCGCCAGCAGCGGCCTAGCGGGGGTCCAAGAGACCCAGTACTTC. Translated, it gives CASSGLAGVQETQYF.

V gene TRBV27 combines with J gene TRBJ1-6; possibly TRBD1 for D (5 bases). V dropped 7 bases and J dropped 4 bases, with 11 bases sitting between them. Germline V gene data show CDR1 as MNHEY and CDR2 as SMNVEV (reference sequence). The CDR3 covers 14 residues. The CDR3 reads CASNPQGYNSPLHF. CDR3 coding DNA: TGTGCCAGCAACCCCCAGGGATATAATTCACCCCTCCACTTT.

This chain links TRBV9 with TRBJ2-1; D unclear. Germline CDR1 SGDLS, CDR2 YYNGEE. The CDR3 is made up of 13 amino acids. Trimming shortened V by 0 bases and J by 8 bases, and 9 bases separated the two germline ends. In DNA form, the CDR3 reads TGTGCCAGCAGCGTAGCGAGTCTCGATGAGCAGTTCTTC. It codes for CASSVASLDEQFF.

The CDR3 nucleotides are TGTGCCAGCAGAGGAAGCGGAACTTGGAGCTATGGCTACACCTTC. This translates into CASRGSGTWSYGYTF. V usage is TRBV6-5 and J usage is TRBJ1-2; no clear D. There are 15 residues in the CDR3. Per the germline V gene, CDR1 is MNHEY and CDR2 is SVGAGI. Trimming pared 6 bases from V and 4 bases from J, leaving 18 bases between.

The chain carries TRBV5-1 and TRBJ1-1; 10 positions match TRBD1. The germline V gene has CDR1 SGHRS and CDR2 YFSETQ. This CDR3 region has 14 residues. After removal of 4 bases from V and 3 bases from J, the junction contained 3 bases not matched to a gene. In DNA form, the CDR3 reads TGCGCCAGCAGCGGCGGGACAGGGGACACTGAAGCTTTCTTT. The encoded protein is CASSGGTGDTEAFF.

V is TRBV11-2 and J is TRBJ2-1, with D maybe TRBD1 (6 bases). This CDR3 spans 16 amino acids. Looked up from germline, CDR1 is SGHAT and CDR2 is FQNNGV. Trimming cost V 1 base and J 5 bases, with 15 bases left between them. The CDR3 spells CASSLAGAHPNNEQFF. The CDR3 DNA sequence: TGTGCCAGCAGCTTAGCAGGGGCCCACCCTAACAATGAGCAGTTCTTC.